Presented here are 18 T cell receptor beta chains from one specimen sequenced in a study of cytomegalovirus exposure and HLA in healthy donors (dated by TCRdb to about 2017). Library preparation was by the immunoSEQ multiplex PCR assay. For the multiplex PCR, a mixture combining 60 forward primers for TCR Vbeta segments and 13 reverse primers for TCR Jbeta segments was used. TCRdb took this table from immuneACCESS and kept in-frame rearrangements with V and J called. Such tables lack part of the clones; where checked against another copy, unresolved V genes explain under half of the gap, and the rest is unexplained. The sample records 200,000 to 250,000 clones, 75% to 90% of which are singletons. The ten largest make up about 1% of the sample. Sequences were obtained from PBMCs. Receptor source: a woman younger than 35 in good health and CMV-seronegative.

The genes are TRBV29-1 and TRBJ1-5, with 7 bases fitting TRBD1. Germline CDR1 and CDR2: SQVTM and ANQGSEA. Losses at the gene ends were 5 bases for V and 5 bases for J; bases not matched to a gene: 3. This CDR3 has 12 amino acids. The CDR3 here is CSVKTGDQPQHF. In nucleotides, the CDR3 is TGCAGCGTTAAAACAGGGGATCAGCCCCAGCATTTT.

In nucleotides, the CDR3 is TGTGCCAGCTCACCACCCCCTTCTACAGGAAACTATGGCTACACCTTC. Translated, it gives CASSPPPSTGNYGYTF. The chain joins TRBV18 to TRBJ1-2; TRBD1 is a possible D gene (5 bases). Germline assignment: CDR1 KGHSH and CDR2 LQKENI. The V end was cut by 0 bases, the J end by 2 bases, with 13 bases between. CDR3 length: 16 amino acids.

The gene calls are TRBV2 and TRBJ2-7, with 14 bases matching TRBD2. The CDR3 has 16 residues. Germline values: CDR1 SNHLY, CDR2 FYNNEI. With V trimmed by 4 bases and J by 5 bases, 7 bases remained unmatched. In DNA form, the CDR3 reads TGTGCCAGCAGTGTAGGGACTAGCGGGAGTTATAACGAGCAGTACTTC. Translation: CASSVGTSGSYNEQYF.

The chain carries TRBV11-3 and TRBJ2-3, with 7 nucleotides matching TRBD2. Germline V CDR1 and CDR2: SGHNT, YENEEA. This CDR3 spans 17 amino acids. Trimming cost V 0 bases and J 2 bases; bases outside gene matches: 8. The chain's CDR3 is CASSLDPKAGPTDTQYF. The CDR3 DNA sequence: TGTGCCAGCAGCTTAGATCCGAAAGCGGGGCCCACAGATACGCAGTATTTT. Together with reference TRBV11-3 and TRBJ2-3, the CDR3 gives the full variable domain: EAGVVQSPRYKIIEKKQPVAFWCNPISGHNTLYWYLQNLGQGPELLIRYENEEAVDDSQLPKDRFSAERLKGVDSTLKIQPAELGDSAVYLCASSLDPKAGPTDTQYFGPGTRLTVL.

CDR3 DNA sequence: TGTGCCAGTAGTAAGGACAGGGAGGGCGCCGGGGAGCTGTTTTTT. It yields the protein CASSKDREGAGELFF. The chain carries TRBV19 and TRBJ2-2; the D gene is possibly TRBD1 (8 bases). The CDR3 runs 15 residues. The germline V gene has CDR1 LNHDA and CDR2 SQIVND (reference sequence). The V gene lost 4 bases and the J gene lost 6 bases, with 15 bases spanning the gap. The full variable domain, rest sourced from reference TRBV19 and TRBJ2-2, is DGGITQSPKYLFRKEGQNVTLSCEQNLNHDAMYWYRQDPGQGLRLIYYSQIVNDFQKGDIAEGYSVSREKKESFPLTVTSAQKNPTAFYLCASSKDREGAGELFFGEGSRLTVL.

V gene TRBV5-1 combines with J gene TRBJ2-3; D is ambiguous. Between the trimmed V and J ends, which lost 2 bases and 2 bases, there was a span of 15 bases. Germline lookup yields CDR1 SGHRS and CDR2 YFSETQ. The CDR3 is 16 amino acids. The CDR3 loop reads CASSFRPLSDTDTQYF. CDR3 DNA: TGCGCCAGCAGCTTCAGGCCACTCTCAGACACAGATACGCAGTATTTT.

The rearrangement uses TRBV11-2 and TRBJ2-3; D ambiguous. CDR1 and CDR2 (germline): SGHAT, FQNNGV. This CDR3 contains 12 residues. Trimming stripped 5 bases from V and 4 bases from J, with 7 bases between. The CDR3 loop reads CASSNSADTQYF. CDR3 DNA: TGTGCCAGCAGCAATAGTGCAGATACGCAGTATTTT.

The CDR3 loop reads CASSLSGRVREQYF. The CDR3 nucleotides are TGTGCCAGCAGCTTAAGCGGGAGGGTGCGTGAGCAGTACTTC. The V call is TRBV13, the J call TRBJ2-7; 10 positions match TRBD2. V trimming: 2 bases; J trimming: 7 bases; junction bases outside the gene matches: 5. Germline V gene data show CDR1 as PRHDT and CDR2 as FYEKMQ (reference sequence). This CDR3 has 14 residues.

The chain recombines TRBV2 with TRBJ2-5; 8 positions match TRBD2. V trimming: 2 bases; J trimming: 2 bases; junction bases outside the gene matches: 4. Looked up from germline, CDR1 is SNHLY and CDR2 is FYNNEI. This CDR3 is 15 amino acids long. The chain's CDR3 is CASSENRGGQETQYF. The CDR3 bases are TGTGCCAGCAGTGAAAACCGGGGGGGGCAAGAGACCCAGTACTTC. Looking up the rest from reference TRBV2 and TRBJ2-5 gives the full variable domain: EPEVTQTPSHQVTQMGQEVILRCVPISNHLYFYWYRQILGQKVEFLVSFYNNEISEKSEIFDDQFSVERPDGSNFTLKIRSTKLEDSAMYFCASSENRGGQETQYFGPGTRLLVL.

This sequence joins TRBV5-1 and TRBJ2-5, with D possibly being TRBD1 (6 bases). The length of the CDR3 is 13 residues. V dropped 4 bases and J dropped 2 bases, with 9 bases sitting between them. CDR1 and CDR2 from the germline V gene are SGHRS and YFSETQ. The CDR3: CASSVQGQETQYF. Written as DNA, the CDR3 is TGCGCCAGCAGCGTACAGGGACAAGAGACCCAGTACTTC.

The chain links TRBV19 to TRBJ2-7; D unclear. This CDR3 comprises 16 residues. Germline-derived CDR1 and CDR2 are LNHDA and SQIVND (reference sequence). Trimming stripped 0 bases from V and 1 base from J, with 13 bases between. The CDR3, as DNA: TGTGCCAGTAGTATAGATTTTAGTGAAAAGTCCTACGAGCAGTACTTC. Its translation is CASSIDFSEKSYEQYF.

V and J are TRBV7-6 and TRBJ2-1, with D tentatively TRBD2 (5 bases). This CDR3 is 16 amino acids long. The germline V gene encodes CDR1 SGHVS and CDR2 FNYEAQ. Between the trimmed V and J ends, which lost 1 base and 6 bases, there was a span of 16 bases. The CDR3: CASSLGLPLTSNEQFF. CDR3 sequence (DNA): TGTGCCAGCAGCTTAGGACTACCTCTTACCTCCAATGAGCAGTTCTTC.

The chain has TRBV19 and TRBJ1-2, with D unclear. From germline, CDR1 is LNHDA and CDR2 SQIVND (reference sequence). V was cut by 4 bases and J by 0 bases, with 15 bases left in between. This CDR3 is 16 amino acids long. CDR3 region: CASSTDGVKANYGYTF. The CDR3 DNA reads TGTGCCAGTAGTACCGACGGAGTGAAAGCTAACTATGGCTACACCTTC.

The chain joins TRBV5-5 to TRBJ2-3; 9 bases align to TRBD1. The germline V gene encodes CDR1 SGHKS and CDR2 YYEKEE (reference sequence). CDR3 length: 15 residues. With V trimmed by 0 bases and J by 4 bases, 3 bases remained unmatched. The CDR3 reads CASSLVQGASDTQYF. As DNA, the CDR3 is TGTGCCAGCAGCTTGGTACAGGGGGCATCAGATACGCAGTATTTT.

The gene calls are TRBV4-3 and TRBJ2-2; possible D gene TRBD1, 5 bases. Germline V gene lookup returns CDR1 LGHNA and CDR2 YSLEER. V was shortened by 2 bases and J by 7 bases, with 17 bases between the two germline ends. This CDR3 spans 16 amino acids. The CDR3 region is CASSQLSTGWNGELFF. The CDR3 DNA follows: TGCGCCAGCAGCCAACTCAGCACAGGTTGGAACGGGGAGCTGTTTTTT.

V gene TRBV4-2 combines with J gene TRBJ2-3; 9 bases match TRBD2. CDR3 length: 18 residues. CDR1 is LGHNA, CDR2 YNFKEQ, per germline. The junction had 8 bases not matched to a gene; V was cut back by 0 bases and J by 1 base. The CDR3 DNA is TGTGCCAGCAGCCAAGATGGTGCGGGAGGGGGGCGCACAGATACGCAGTATTTT. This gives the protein CASSQDGAGGGRTDTQYF.

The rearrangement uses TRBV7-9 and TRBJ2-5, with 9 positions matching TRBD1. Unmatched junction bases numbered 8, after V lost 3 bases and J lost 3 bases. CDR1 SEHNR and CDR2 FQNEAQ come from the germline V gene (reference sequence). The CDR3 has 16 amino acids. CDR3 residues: CASSFGAGTGKETQYF. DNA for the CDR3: TGTGCCAGCAGCTTCGGGGCCGGGACAGGGAAAGAGACCCAGTACTTC. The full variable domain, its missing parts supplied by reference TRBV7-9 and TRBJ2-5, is DTGVSQNPRHKITKRGQNVTFRCDPISEHNRLYWYRQTLGQGPEFLTYFQNEAQLEKSRLLSDRFSAERPKGSFSTLEIQRTEQGDSAMYLCASSFGAGTGKETQYFGPGTRLLVL.

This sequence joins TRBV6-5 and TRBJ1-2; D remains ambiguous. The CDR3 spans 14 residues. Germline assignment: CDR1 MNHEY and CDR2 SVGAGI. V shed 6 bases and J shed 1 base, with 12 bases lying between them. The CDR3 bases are TGTGCCAGCAGGGAGGTTACCATTAACTATGGCTACACCTTC. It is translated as CASREVTINYGYTF.